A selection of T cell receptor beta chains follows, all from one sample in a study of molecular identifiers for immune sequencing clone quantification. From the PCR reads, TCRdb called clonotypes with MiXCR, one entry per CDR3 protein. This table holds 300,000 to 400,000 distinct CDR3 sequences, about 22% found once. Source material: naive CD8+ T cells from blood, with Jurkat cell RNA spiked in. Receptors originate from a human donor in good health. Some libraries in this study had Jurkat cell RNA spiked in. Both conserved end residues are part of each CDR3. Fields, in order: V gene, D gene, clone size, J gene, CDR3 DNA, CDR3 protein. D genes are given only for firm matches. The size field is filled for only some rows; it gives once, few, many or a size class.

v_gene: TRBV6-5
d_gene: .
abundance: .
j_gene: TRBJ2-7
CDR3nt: TGTGCCAGCAGTTACGGTACAGAGCAGTACTTC
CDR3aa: CASSYGTEQYF

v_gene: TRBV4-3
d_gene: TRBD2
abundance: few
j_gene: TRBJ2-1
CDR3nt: TGCGCCAGCAGCCAGGGACTAGCCAGATACAATGAGCAGTTCTTC
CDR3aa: CASSQGLARYNEQFF

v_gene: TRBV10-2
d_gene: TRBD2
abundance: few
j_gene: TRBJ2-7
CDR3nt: TGCGCCAGCAGGGAACCGGGACTAGCGAATTACGAGCAGTACTTC
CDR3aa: CASREPGLANYEQYF

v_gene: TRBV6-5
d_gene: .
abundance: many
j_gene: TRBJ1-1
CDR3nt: TGTGCCAGCACCCAAGCAGGGTGGACTGAAGCTTTCTTT
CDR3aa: CASTQAGWTEAFF

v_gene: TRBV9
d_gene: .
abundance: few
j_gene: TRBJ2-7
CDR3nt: TGTGCCAGCAGCGGAGGGCAGTCCTACGAGCAGTACTTC
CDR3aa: CASSGGQSYEQYF

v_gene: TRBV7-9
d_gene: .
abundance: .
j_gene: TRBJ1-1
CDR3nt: TGTGCCAGCAGCCCAGGCACTTTAGAAGCTTTCTTT
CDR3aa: CASSPGTLEAFF

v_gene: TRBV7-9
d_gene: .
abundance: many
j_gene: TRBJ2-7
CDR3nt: TGTGCCAGCAGCAGGCAGACAGCCCCGATTCGGTACGAGCAGTACTTC
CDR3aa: CASSRQTAPIRYEQYF

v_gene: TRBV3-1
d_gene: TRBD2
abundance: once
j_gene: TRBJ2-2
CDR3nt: TGTGCCAGCAGCCAACGACCGGGACTAGGCGTGACCGGGGAGCTGTTTTTT
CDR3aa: CASSQRPGLGVTGELFF

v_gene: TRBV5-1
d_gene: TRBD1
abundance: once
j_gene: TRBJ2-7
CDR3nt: TGCGCCAGCAGCACAGGACAGGGTCCTCACGCGCAGTACTTC
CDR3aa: CASSTGQGPHAQYF

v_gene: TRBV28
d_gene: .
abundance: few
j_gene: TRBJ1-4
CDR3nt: TGTGCCAGCACAGGGGCGAGGGCAACTAATGAAAAACTGTTTTTT
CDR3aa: CASTGARATNEKLFF

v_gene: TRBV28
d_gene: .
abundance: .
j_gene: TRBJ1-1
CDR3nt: TGTGCCAGCAGTTTTGAGGGGCGGAACCGACTTGAAGCTTTCTTT
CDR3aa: CASSFEGRNRLEAFF

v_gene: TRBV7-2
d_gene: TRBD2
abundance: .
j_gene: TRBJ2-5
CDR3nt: TGTGCCAGCAGCCTGGGGCAAGCGGGAGTTTTGGAGACCCAGTACTTC
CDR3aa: CASSLGQAGVLETQYF

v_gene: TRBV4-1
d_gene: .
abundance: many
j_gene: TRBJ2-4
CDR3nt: TGCGCCAGCAGCCAAGAATCCGGGATGATAAACATTCAGTACTTC
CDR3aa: CASSQESGMINIQYF

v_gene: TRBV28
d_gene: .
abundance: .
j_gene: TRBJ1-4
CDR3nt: TGTGCCAGCAGTTTAGGAGGGGGGCAGCTTAATGAAAAACTGTTTTTT
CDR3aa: CASSLGGGQLNEKLFF

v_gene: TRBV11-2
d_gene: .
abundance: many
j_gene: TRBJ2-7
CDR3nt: TGTGCCAGCAGCTTAGTCCCGTACGAGCAGTACTTC
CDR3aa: CASSLVPYEQYF

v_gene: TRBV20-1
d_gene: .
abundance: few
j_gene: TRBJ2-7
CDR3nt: TGCAGTGCTAGATGGAGGAACAGTTTCTACGAGCAGTACTTC
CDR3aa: CSARWRNSFYEQYF

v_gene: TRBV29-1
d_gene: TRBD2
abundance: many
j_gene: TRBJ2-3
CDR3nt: TGCAGCGTTGAAGGGATGGGACTAGCGGGATTCGATACGCAGTATTTT
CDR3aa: CSVEGMGLAGFDTQYF

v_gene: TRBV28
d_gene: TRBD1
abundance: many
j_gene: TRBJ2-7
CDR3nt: TGTGCCAGCAGTTTGCCGGACAGGCCCTACGAGCAGTACTTC
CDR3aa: CASSLPDRPYEQYF

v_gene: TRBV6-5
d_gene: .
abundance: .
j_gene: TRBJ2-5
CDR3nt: TGTGCCAGCAGTCATCTGGGGGTCGGAGAGACCCAGTACTTC
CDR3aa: CASSHLGVGETQYF

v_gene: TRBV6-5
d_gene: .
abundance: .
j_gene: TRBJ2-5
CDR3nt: TGTGCCAGCAGTCTTGGGGGAATTCGGACCCAGTACTTC
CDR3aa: CASSLGGIRTQYF

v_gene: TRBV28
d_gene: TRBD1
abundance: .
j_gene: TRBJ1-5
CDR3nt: TGTGCCAGCAGCTTCCCCGACAGGGTGGAAATCAATCAGCCCCGGCATTTT
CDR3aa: CASSFPDRVEINQPRHF

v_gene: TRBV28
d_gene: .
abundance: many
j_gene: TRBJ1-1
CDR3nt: TGTGCCAGCAGTTTAAGGGTAAGGCCTGAAGCTTTCTTT
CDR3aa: CASSLRVRPEAFF

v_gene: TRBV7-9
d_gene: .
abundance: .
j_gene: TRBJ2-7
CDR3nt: TGTGCCAGCAGCTCCTACGACAGGTTGGGATTCGAGCAGTACTTC
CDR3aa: CASSSYDRLGFEQYF

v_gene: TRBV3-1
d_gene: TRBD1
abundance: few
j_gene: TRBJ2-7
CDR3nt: TGTGCCAGCAGCCAATCCCGGGACAGGGGTTACGAGCAGTACTTC
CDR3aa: CASSQSRDRGYEQYF

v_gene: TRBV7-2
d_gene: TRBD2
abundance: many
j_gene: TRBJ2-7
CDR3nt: TGTGCCAGCAGCTCAGGACTAGCGGGAGGATACGAGCAGTACTTC
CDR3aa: CASSSGLAGGYEQYF